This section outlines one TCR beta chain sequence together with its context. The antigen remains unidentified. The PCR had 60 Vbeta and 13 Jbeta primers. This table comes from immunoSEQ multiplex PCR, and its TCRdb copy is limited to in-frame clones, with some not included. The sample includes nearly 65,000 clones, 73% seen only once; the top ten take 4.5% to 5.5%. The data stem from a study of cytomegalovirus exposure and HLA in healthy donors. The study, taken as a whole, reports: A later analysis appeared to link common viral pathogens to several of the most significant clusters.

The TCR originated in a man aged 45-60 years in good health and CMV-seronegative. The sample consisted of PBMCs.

CDR3 bases: TGTGCCCATCCGGGGGATCACGGGGAGCTGTTTTTT. Its protein product is CAHPGDHGELFF. The V and J genes are TRBV30 and TRBJ2-2; D possibly corresponds to TRBD2 (6 bases). Germline CDR1 and CDR2: GTSNPN and SVGIG (reference sequence). This CDR3 region has 12 residues. The ends were cut back, 8 bases at V and 7 bases at J, with 14 bases in the middle.